These T cell receptor beta chains were read from a single sample in a study of human T cells and chemical hapten exposure. TCRdb itself ran the RACE reads through MiXCR, one entry per CDR3 protein. The sample consists of about 84,000 distinct CDR3 sequences, approximately 11% of them appearing once. Sample: whole blood, taken in connection with sensitization to the hapten diphenylcyclopropenone (DPC). Source of these receptors: a woman in her 50s with alopecia areata. Some clones in this sample may be carry-over from other donors' samples. Each CDR3 is given with its conserved first and last residue. The D gene is left open where the match is weak. Rows give clone size only sometimes, using once, few, many, or a class for an expanded clone.

d_call | j_call | v_call | clone_size | cdr3_nt | cdr3_aa
. | TRBJ2-3 | TRBV27 | many | TGTGCCAGCAGTGTCCCGGGGGGCAGGTCGCAGTATTTT | CASSVPGGRSQYF
. | TRBJ2-5 | TRBV4-1 | many | TGCGCCAGCAGCCAAGATCATCGACAGATAGTGGAGACCCAGTACTTC | CASSQDHRQIVETQYF
. | TRBJ2-7 | TRBV28 | . | TGTGCCAGCAGTTTATCCGGGACACGAACCCGCTACGAGCAGTACTTC | CASSLSGTRTRYEQYF
TRBD2 | TRBJ2-1 | TRBV29-1 | . | TGCAGCGGCCAAAGCGGGAGGGCTGAGCAGTTCTTC | CSGQSGRAEQFF
. | TRBJ1-1 | TRBV11-1 | many | TGTGCCAGCACCTTATCCCCGTCCGGGGGGACTGAAGCTTTCTTT | CASTLSPSGGTEAFF
TRBD1 | TRBJ1-2 | TRBV7-8 | . | TGTGCCAGCAGCCGGGACAGCTCTAACTATGGCTACACCTTC | CASSRDSSNYGYTF
TRBD1 | TRBJ2-5 | TRBV4-3 | . | TGCGCCAGCAGCCCTACTCGGCCGGGACAGGGTGTAAAGACCCAGTACTTC | CASSPTRPGQGVKTQYF
TRBD2 | TRBJ2-5 | TRBV3-1 | many | TGTGCCAGCAGCCAGGCCCGACTAGCGGGCTTCCAAGAGACCCAGTACTTC | CASSQARLAGFQETQYF
TRBD2 | TRBJ2-2 | TRBV29-1 | many | TGCAGCGTTGCGGGAGGGCCCACGGGCGGCGGGGAGCTGTTTTTT | CSVAGGPTGGGELFF
. | TRBJ2-7 | TRBV5-1 | many | TGCGCCAGCAGCTTGGACATAACCTACGAGCAGTACTTC | CASSLDITYEQYF
TRBD1 | TRBJ2-3 | TRBV18 | few | TGTGCCAGCTCACCGATCTCCGGGACAGGGGGCAGCGATACGCAGTATTTT | CASSPISGTGGSDTQYF
. | TRBJ2-6 | TRBV7-3 | many | TGTGCCAGCAGTCACGACAGCTCTGGGGCCAACGTCCTGACTTTC | CASSHDSSGANVLTF
. | TRBJ2-7 | TRBV7-9 | few | TGTGCCAGCAGCTTCTTCGGACAATTCGAGCAGTACTTC | CASSFFGQFEQYF
. | TRBJ1-1 | TRBV7-6 | many | TGTGCCAGCAGCAGGACGGAGAACACTGAAGCTTTCTTT | CASSRTENTEAFF
. | TRBJ2-7 | TRBV5-1 | few | TGCGCCAGCAGCTTGGGCGGAAGGGTTTCCTACGAGCAGTACTTC | CASSLGGRVSYEQYF
TRBD1 | TRBJ2-1 | TRBV5-8 | many | TGTGCCAGCAGTCTCGGGACAGGGGTGTCGGCTGAGCAGTTCTTC | CASSLGTGVSAEQFF
TRBD1 | TRBJ2-1 | TRBV24-1 | few | TGTGCCACCAGTGACCGACAGGGGAGCTCCTACAATGAGCAGTTCTTC | CATSDRQGSSYNEQFF
. | TRBJ1-1 | TRBV25-1 | . | TGTGCCAGCAGTGGGACAGTTTTGAACACTGAAGCTTTCTTT | CASSGTVLNTEAFF
. | TRBJ1-2 | TRBV12-3/TRBV12-4 | many | TGTGCCAGCAGCCCAACGGGACGCTATGGCTACACCTTC | CASSPTGRYGYTF
TRBD2 | TRBJ2-1 | TRBV6-4 | many | TGTGCCAGCAGTGCCTGGACTAGCGGGAGCGATGAGCAGTTCTTC | CASSAWTSGSDEQFF
. | TRBJ1-3 | TRBV27 | . | TGTGCCAGCAGTTTCACAGGGTCTGGAAACACCATATATTTT | CASSFTGSGNTIYF
. | TRBJ1-1 | TRBV12-5 | many | TGTGCTAGTGGTGTACAGGAAAACACTGAAGCTTTCTTT | CASGVQENTEAFF
. | TRBJ2-1 | TRBV24-1 | many | TGTGCCACCAGTGGGGACCCACTCTTC | CATSGDPLF
TRBD2 | TRBJ2-1 | TRBV20-1 | . | TGCAGTGCTAGAGGCCTAGCGGGAGTGAGGGAGCAGTTCTTC | CSARGLAGVREQFF
. | TRBJ1-5 | TRBV29-1 | . | TGCAGCGTTTCTCAGGGCGCGGGTCAGCCCCAGCATTTT | CSVSQGAGQPQHF
TRBD1 | TRBJ1-1 | TRBV2 | few | TGTGCCAGCGGACAGGGGATGCGGGCAAATCTGAACACTGAAGCTTTCTTT | CASGQGMRANLNTEAFF
. | TRBJ2-5 | TRBV9 | few | TGTGCCAGCAGCGTAGGCCAGATTAAAGAGACCCAGTACTTC | CASSVGQIKETQYF
. | TRBJ2-7 | TRBV18 | many | TGTGCCAGCTCAACTCTGGGACTGCCGATGGGCACATACGAGCAGTACTTC | CASSTLGLPMGTYEQYF
. | TRBJ2-5 | TRBV7-8 | few | TGTGCCAGCAGCTTAGTTGGGCGCAGTGGGGGAGCCGAGACCCAGTACTTC | CASSLVGRSGGAETQYF
. | TRBJ1-5 | TRBV12-3/TRBV12-4 | many | TGTGCCAGCAGGTCCAGGGACGGGGCGCATCAGCCCCAGCATTTT | CASRSRDGAHQPQHF
TRBD2 | TRBJ2-7 | TRBV20-1 | many | TGCAGTGCTAGAGATTTGCGGGAGACCCCCCCCTACGAGCAGTACTTC | CSARDLRETPPYEQYF
. | TRBJ1-5 | TRBV7-9 | many | TGTGCCAGCAGGGACACCAATCAGCCCCAGCATTTT | CASRDTNQPQHF
. | TRBJ2-2 | TRBV6-2/TRBV6-3 | . | TGTGCCAGCAGCCGGACGTACGACGGGGGGGAGCTGTTTTTT | CASSRTYDGGELFF
. | TRBJ2-4 | TRBV5-6 | . | TGTGCCAGCAGCTTGGCAGGATCTAGCGTGGCCAAAAACATTCAGTACTTC | CASSLAGSSVAKNIQYF
TRBD2 | TRBJ2-7 | TRBV3-1 | few | TGTGCCAGCAGCCTAGCGGGCCCGGGCGAGCAGTACTTC | CASSLAGPGEQYF
. | TRBJ2-3 | TRBV7-2 | many | TGTGCCAGCAGCTTTGTTGGGATGGGAGATACGCAGTATTTT | CASSFVGMGDTQYF
. | TRBJ2-1 | TRBV27 | many | TGTGCCAGCGGGAGAAGTTACGATGAGCAGTTCTTC | CASGRSYDEQFF
. | TRBJ1-2 | TRBV7-9 | . | TGTGCCAGCAGCTTCCCCGTCTATGGCTACACCTTC | CASSFPVYGYTF
. | TRBJ2-7 | TRBV9 | few | TGTGCCAGCAGCGTGGGGTACTCCTACGAGCAGTACTTC | CASSVGYSYEQYF